A selection of T cell receptor beta chains follows, all from one sample in a study of post-analysis software for immune sequencing data. TCRdb redid the calling of the PCR reads with MiXCR, one entry per CDR3 protein. The repertoire holds approximately 460,000 distinct CDR3 sequences, with approximately 46% as singletons. Sequencing used blood. The receptors were gathered from a girl aged 5-17 years with multiple sclerosis. Each CDR3 is given with its conserved first and last residue. Each record gives: D gene, V gene, clone size, J gene, CDR3 DNA, CDR3 protein. D genes are given only for firm matches. Clone size appears in some rows only: once, few, many, or a class for an expanded clone.

d_gene: TRBD2
v_gene: TRBV27
abundance: -
j_gene: TRBJ2-7
CDR3nt: TGTGCCAGCAGTTTGCGGGAGCACTACGAGCAGTACTTC
CDR3aa: CASSLREHYEQYF

d_gene: -
v_gene: TRBV7-2
abundance: -
j_gene: TRBJ2-3
CDR3nt: TGTGCCAGCAGCTTAGCCATGGAGGGCAAGGGCACAGATACGCAGTATTTT
CDR3aa: CASSLAMEGKGTDTQYF

d_gene: -
v_gene: TRBV27
abundance: -
j_gene: TRBJ2-3
CDR3nt: TGTGCCAGCAGTAGGGGGGCTAGCGGAAGGGATACGCAGTATTTT
CDR3aa: CASSRGASGRDTQYF

d_gene: -
v_gene: TRBV20-1
abundance: many
j_gene: TRBJ2-3
CDR3nt: TGCAGTGCGCCACATGGGTTGATGTGGACAGATACGCAGTATTTT
CDR3aa: CSAPHGLMWTDTQYF

d_gene: TRBD2
v_gene: TRBV6-5
abundance: -
j_gene: TRBJ2-3
CDR3nt: TGTGCCAGCAGATATCAGGGACTAGCGGACACAGATACGCAGTATTTT
CDR3aa: CASRYQGLADTDTQYF

d_gene: -
v_gene: TRBV7-8
abundance: -
j_gene: TRBJ2-7
CDR3nt: TGTGCCAGCAGGGACCGGGAAAGGGACGAGCAGTACTTC
CDR3aa: CASRDRERDEQYF

d_gene: TRBD2
v_gene: TRBV20-1
abundance: -
j_gene: TRBJ2-3
CDR3nt: TGCAGTGCTAGTCGGGAGGCCCGCACAGATACGCAGTATTTT
CDR3aa: CSASREARTDTQYF

d_gene: TRBD2
v_gene: TRBV5-1
abundance: few
j_gene: TRBJ2-1
CDR3nt: TGCGCCAGCAGCTGGGGACTAGCGGGAGCCTCCTACAATGAGCAGTTCTTC
CDR3aa: CASSWGLAGASYNEQFF

d_gene: -
v_gene: TRBV5-1
abundance: -
j_gene: TRBJ1-5
CDR3nt: TGCGCCAGCAGTGCAGGACAGCCCCAGCATTTT
CDR3aa: CASSAGQPQHF

d_gene: -
v_gene: TRBV20-1
abundance: -
j_gene: TRBJ2-1
CDR3nt: TGCAGTGCCTCTTTTGCCCGCCGCCGCTCCTACGATGAGCAGTTCTTC
CDR3aa: CSASFARRRSYDEQFF

d_gene: TRBD2
v_gene: TRBV15
abundance: once
j_gene: TRBJ2-3
CDR3nt: TGTGCCACCATGCGGGCAGCGGGAGGTCAACATACGCAGTATTTT
CDR3aa: CATMRAAGGQHTQYF

d_gene: TRBD2
v_gene: TRBV20-1
abundance: -
j_gene: TRBJ2-7
CDR3nt: TGCAGTGCTAGGTATCTAGCGGACGCCTTATTTCCCGAGCAGTACTTC
CDR3aa: CSARYLADALFPEQYF

d_gene: -
v_gene: TRBV3-1
abundance: -
j_gene: TRBJ2-7
CDR3nt: TGTGCCAGCAGTCCTAGACTGCTTGGCTACGAGCAGTACTTC
CDR3aa: CASSPRLLGYEQYF

d_gene: -
v_gene: TRBV9
abundance: -
j_gene: TRBJ2-1
CDR3nt: TGTGCCAGCAGCGTAGGTTGGAGGCTCTCCTACAATGAGCAGTTCTTC
CDR3aa: CASSVGWRLSYNEQFF

d_gene: TRBD2
v_gene: TRBV10-3
abundance: few
j_gene: TRBJ2-3
CDR3nt: TGTGCCGCCAGCGGGGTTAGCACAGATACGCAGTATTTT
CDR3aa: CAASGVSTDTQYF

d_gene: -
v_gene: TRBV25-1
abundance: -
j_gene: TRBJ2-1
CDR3nt: TGTGCCAGCAGTGAATTGGGAAATGAGCAGTTCTTC
CDR3aa: CASSELGNEQFF

d_gene: -
v_gene: TRBV27
abundance: -
j_gene: TRBJ2-7
CDR3nt: TGTGCCACAGCCCCCGGGGGAGCGGCCTACGAGCAGTACTTC
CDR3aa: CATAPGGAAYEQYF

d_gene: TRBD2
v_gene: TRBV13
abundance: -
j_gene: TRBJ2-4
CDR3nt: TGTGCCAGCAGCTTAGGCCCCCGGACTAGCGGGAGGGCCAAGGACATTCAGTACTTC
CDR3aa: CASSLGPRTSGRAKDIQYF

d_gene: -
v_gene: TRBV7-9
abundance: -
j_gene: TRBJ2-6
CDR3nt: TGTGCCAGCAGCTCACTGGGGGCGGACAATGAACTCTCTGGGGCCAACGTCCTGACTTTC
CDR3aa: CASSSLGADNELSGANVLTF

d_gene: TRBD2
v_gene: TRBV7-2
abundance: -
j_gene: TRBJ2-4
CDR3nt: TGTGCCAGTAGCGGGAGGGCCGACGGAGCCAAAAACATTCAGTACTTC
CDR3aa: CASSGRADGAKNIQYF

d_gene: -
v_gene: TRBV11-2
abundance: -
j_gene: TRBJ2-7
CDR3nt: TGTGCCAGCAGCTTAGTTGCGGGACCGCAGTACTTC
CDR3aa: CASSLVAGPQYF

d_gene: -
v_gene: TRBV7-8
abundance: once
j_gene: TRBJ2-7
CDR3nt: TGTGCCAGCAGCTTAGCTACCGGCCGTTCCTACGAGCAGTACTTC
CDR3aa: CASSLATGRSYEQYF

d_gene: -
v_gene: TRBV5-1
abundance: -
j_gene: TRBJ2-7
CDR3nt: TGCGCCAGCTCGTCAGGGACTGGACCAAACGAGCAGTACTTC
CDR3aa: CASSSGTGPNEQYF

d_gene: -
v_gene: TRBV7-8
abundance: few
j_gene: TRBJ2-7
CDR3nt: TGTGCCAGCAGCCCCCTCGGGGGATGGTCCTACGAGCAGTACTTC
CDR3aa: CASSPLGGWSYEQYF

d_gene: TRBD2
v_gene: TRBV5-1
abundance: once
j_gene: TRBJ2-1
CDR3nt: TGCGCCAGCAGCTTGAGTCAGCGGGAGCCGCAGGAGCAGTTCTTC
CDR3aa: CASSLSQREPQEQFF